This paragraph reports one TCR beta chain. This clone was counted once. Its target antigen remains unknown. Per-base quality was not reported, and no clone a single base away is much larger than it. The CDR3 goes from the cysteine to the phenylalanine over 12 residues. Just the 36-base CDR3 DNA is kept, in frame starting at base 1. V is cut back by 1 base and J by 10 bases, with 2 bases in the junction unmatched. Sequences LGHDT (CDR1) and YNNKEL (CDR2) are obtained from the germline V gene (reference sequence). The data derive from a study of blood T cell repertoires in COVID-19 (dated by TCRdb to 2018 to 2021). At the level of the whole study: The collaborator samples originated in the United States, Italy and Spain and spanned the acute and convalescent phases of COVID-19. The prospective study material was composed of cDNA or gDNA derived from T cells, B-cell-depleted T cells, or PBMCs. Deeply sampled blood TCRbeta repertoires from subjects exposed to, actively infected with, or recovered from COVID-19 were included in the dataset. The repertoires were released in a freely available public database intended as a resource for research on the immune response to SARS-CoV-2. Samples were obtained from the ongoing ImmuneRACE study (first 160 participants) and from 950 to 1,500 subjects provided by 6 global collaborators. Nearly every sample came with metadata listing a de-identified subject ID, COVID-19 status, age in years and sex. Where available, HLA class I and class II types were obtained from metadata supplied by the sample provider rather than from assay-based typing.

TCRbeta CDR3 regions were amplified from genomic DNA using the immunoSEQ Assay, a bias-controlled multiplex PCR. Turning to the authors' computational methods: Nucleated cell counts per sample were estimated from amplification of reference gene primers within the assay. Sequence reads were collapsed and filtered to measure the absolute abundance of every unique TCRbeta CDR3 rearrangement. For each sample, productive Simpson clonality was calculated as the square root of Simpson's diversity index across productive rearrangements. TCRdb took over this immuneACCESS table, retaining in-frame rearrangements with V and J assigned. Such tables are incomplete; in checked studies, under half of the missing clones stem from an unresolved V gene, and the remainder is unexplained. Clone size and V and J calls were adopted from that table, with D and trimming inferred from the DNA. Present in this sample are nearly 65,000 clones, under 90% of which were seen just once. Roughly an eighth of the sample goes to the ten largest clones.

Overall results and qualifications from the work: The amount of clinical and demographic metadata varied by source and participant and was provided uncurated.

Collaborating institutions collected whole blood in K2EDTA tubes following their own protocols. Collaborator samples were shipped for TCRbeta analysis as frozen whole blood, isolated PBMCs, or DNA extracted from either sample type. This clonotype originated in a human donor in a cohort sampled during active COVID-19. This sequence uses TRBV3-1 (or the pseudogene TRBV3-2) and TRBJ1-2; TRBD1 agrees with 8 junctional bases. The sample consisted of peripheral blood. The CDR3 reads CASSQGQGFYTF. The DNA sequence is as follows: TGTGCCAGCAGCCAAGGACAGGGGTTCTACACCTTC.